Each of the 20 T cell receptor beta chains below was sequenced from the same sample in a study of T cells in Graves' hyperthyroidism and ophthalmopathy. The CDR3 regions of TCR beta were amplified from RNA transcripts. TCR CDR3 regions were first amplified by RT-PCR with HTBI primers. TCRdb processed the multiplex PCR reads anew with MiXCR; each CDR3 protein has one entry. Of about 620,000 distinct CDR3 sequences in the sample, roughly 17% were seen once. Material for sequencing was blood. These receptors were obtained from a young woman with Graves' hyperthyroidism.

This clonotype turned up a few times. This chain connects TRBV3-1 to TRBJ1-4, with D possibly matching TRBD1 (6 bases). CDR1 is LGHDT, CDR2 YNNKEL, per germline (reference sequence). The V end was cut by 3 bases, the J end by 3 bases, with 11 bases between. This CDR3 is 15 amino acids long. DNA of the CDR3: TGTGCCAGCAGCCAGCAGGGGTTATCTAATGAAAAACTGTTTTTT. Its translation: CASSQQGLSNEKLFF.

This clonotype has a single count. The chain has TRBV19 and TRBJ2-3, with 7 bases that match TRBD2. This CDR3 region has 15 residues. CDR1 and CDR2 (germline): LNHDA, SQIVND (reference sequence). V shed 1 base and J 4 bases; nucleotides not matched to a gene: 5. CDR3 in DNA: TGTGCCAGTAGTATAGCCCAGCGGGACGCAGATACGCAGTATTTT. Its protein is CASSIAQRDADTQYF.

J is TRBJ2-7 and V is TRBV3-1; 14 nucleotides agree with TRBD2. J gave up 5 bases and V 2 bases, and 5 bases lay outside the gene matches. The germline CDR1 and CDR2 sequences are LGHDT and YNNKEL (reference sequence). The CDR3 consists of 16 residues. The CDR3 DNA reads TGTGCCAGCAGCCAATTTGGGACTAGCGGGAGAAACGAGCAGTACTTC. This gives the protein CASSQFGTSGRNEQYF.

The chain combines TRBV5-1 with TRBJ1-1; D is ambiguous. Germline V lookup: CDR1 SGHRS, CDR2 YFSETQ. This CDR3 is built from 14 residues. Between the trimmed V and J ends, which lost 0 bases and 4 bases, there was a span of 10 bases. This CDR3 reads CASSLDVFSTEAFF. The CDR3 DNA sequence: TGCGCCAGCAGCTTGGACGTGTTCAGCACTGAAGCTTTCTTT.

The V and J genes are TRBV7-6 and TRBJ2-7, with 13 bases identical to TRBD2. Trimming took 4 bases from V and 4 from J; bases not matched to a gene: 10. The CDR3 is 17 amino acids. CDR1 is SGHVS and CDR2 is FNYEAQ in the germline V gene. Written as DNA, the CDR3 is TGTGCCAGCAGCTCGGGACTGGGACTAGCGGGAAGGTACGAGCAGTACTTC. It specifies CASSSGLGLAGRYEQYF.

This clonotype was observed at least ten times. V gene TRBV2 combines with J gene TRBJ2-5, with D tentatively TRBD1 or TRBD2 (6 bases each). The germline gives CDR1 SNHLY, CDR2 FYNNEI. Deletions cut 2 bases from V and 6 bases from J, with 16 bases between. There are 15 residues in the CDR3. Written as DNA, the CDR3 is TGTGCCAGCAGTGAAATCCGCGGGACACGGAAGACCCAGTACTTC. Its protein is CASSEIRGTRKTQYF.

The CDR3 region is CASSQDLGREEFTGANVLTF. The DNA of the CDR3 is TGTGCCAGCAGCCAAGATCTGGGACGGGAAGAATTTACTGGGGCCAACGTCCTGACTTTC. The V and J genes are TRBV3-1 and TRBJ2-6; the D gene could be TRBD1 or TRBD2 (5 bases each). Germline V gene sequence: CDR1 LGHDT, CDR2 YNNKEL (reference sequence). V shed 0 bases and J shed 2 bases, with 20 bases lying between them. This CDR3 has 20 amino acids.

This chain links TRBV5-6 with TRBJ1-5, with 9 nucleotides matching TRBD1. Germline V gives CDR1 SGHDT, CDR2 YYEEEE. Trimming at V came to 4 bases and at J to 4 bases, leaving 9 bases not matched to a gene. The CDR3 is 16 amino acids. The CDR3 sequence: CASSQGTGRGNQPQHF. CDR3 nucleotide sequence: TGTGCCAGCAGCCAAGGGACAGGGCGGGGGAATCAGCCCCAGCATTTT.

As for this clonotype: Mismatch with germline at one junction end may stem from a read error. V is TRBV20-1 and J is TRBJ1-6, with D perhaps TRBD1 (5 bases). This CDR3 is 15 amino acids long. The germline V gene encodes CDR1 DFQATT and CDR2 SNEGSKA (reference sequence). CDR3 loop: CSAGDRDSMDSPLHF. CDR3 DNA sequence: TGCAGTGCTGGAGACCGGGACTCCATGGATTCACCCCTCCACTTT.

This clonotype has only a few counts. The chain couples TRBV3-1 to TRBJ2-1; D possibly corresponds to TRBD2 (6 bases). This CDR3 contains 16 residues. With 4 bases removed from V and 0 bases from J, the gap between germline ends came to 13 bases. Germline CDR1 and CDR2: LGHDT and YNNKEL (reference sequence). This CDR3 is CASSPVAASSYNEQFF. In nucleotides, the CDR3 is TGTGCCAGCAGCCCTGTAGCGGCTAGCTCCTACAATGAGCAGTTCTTC.

As concerns this clonotype: This could be a read error, since a much larger clone is one nucleotide away. The chain recombines TRBV20-1 with TRBJ2-3; TRBD1 might be the D (6 bases). The V end lost 1 base, the J end lost 9 bases, and 20 bases lay between the germline ends. Germline V gene data show CDR1 as DFQATT and CDR2 as SNEGSKA (reference sequence). CDR3 length: 15 residues. In nucleotides, the CDR3 is TGCAGTGCTAGAGCTCTGGGGGACACCCAGGCCACGCAGTATTTT. Its translation is CSARALGDTQATQYF.

This clonotype came up a few times. J is TRBJ2-1 and V is TRBV7-9, with D unclear. The CDR3 has 12 residues. In germline, CDR1 is SEHNR, CDR2 FQNEAQ (reference sequence). V was cut by 3 bases and J by 5 bases, with 5 bases left in between. The CDR3 region is CASSLEHNEQFF. CDR3 coding DNA: TGTGCCAGCAGCTTGGAACACAATGAGCAGTTCTTC.

This clonotype was counted between two and nine times. The V call is TRBV28, the J call TRBJ2-3; 12 bases match TRBD2. Germline V gives CDR1 MDHEN, CDR2 SYDVKM. Trimming at V came to 4 bases and at J to 5 bases, leaving 7 bases not matched to a gene. The CDR3 contains 16 residues. The CDR3 nucleotides read TGTGCCAGCAGTTCAAGACTAGCGGGAGAAGGAGATACGCAGTATTTT. This codes for CASSSRLAGEGDTQYF.

This sequence joins TRBV28 and TRBJ2-2; D not certain. The length of the CDR3 is 12 residues. Trimming shortened V by 1 base and J by 6 bases, and 3 bases separated the two germline ends. Germline values: CDR1 MDHEN, CDR2 SYDVKM. CDR3: CASSLYSGELFF. In DNA, the CDR3 is TGTGCCAGCAGTTTATATTCCGGGGAGCTGTTTTTT.

This clonotype showed up many times. The V and J genes are TRBV10-3 and TRBJ2-7; maybe TRBD2 (6 bases). Germline assignment: CDR1 ENHRY and CDR2 SYGVKD. Trimming removed 4 bases at V and 4 bases at J, with 14 bases between. The CDR3 contains 14 residues. The CDR3 here is CAISAGTVEYEQYF. The CDR3 region has the DNA TGTGCCATCAGTGCCGGGACTGTCGAATACGAGCAGTACTTC.

This clonotype was counted between two and nine times. This chain uses TRBV11-3 with TRBJ2-2; TRBD1 is a possible D gene (6 bases). Trimming stripped 3 bases from V and 4 bases from J, with 12 bases between. Germline assignment: CDR1 SGHNT and CDR2 YENEEA. The CDR3 spans 15 residues. The CDR3 sequence is CASSFRTDITGELFF. The DNA for the CDR3 is TGTGCCAGCAGCTTTCGGACAGACATCACCGGGGAGCTGTTTTTT. Full variable domain (rest looked up from reference TRBV11-3 and TRBJ2-2): EAGVVQSPRYKIIEKKQPVAFWCNPISGHNTLYWYLQNLGQGPELLIRYENEEAVDDSQLPKDRFSAERLKGVDSTLKIQPAELGDSAVYLCASSFRTDITGELFFGEGSRLTVL.

This clonotype was observed a handful of times. CDR3: CASSMGAYSGANVLTF. CDR3 bases: TGTGCCAGTAGTATGGGAGCATACTCTGGGGCCAACGTCCTGACTTTC. This rearrangement joins TRBV19 to TRBJ2-6; tentative D call: TRBD2 (5 bases). Looked up from germline, CDR1 is LNHDA and CDR2 is SQIVND (reference sequence). This CDR3 spans 16 amino acids. V was clipped by 3 bases and J by 0 bases, with 9 bases between them.

This clonotype was counted many times. The chain joins TRBV28 to TRBJ2-5; 8 bases are a match to TRBD1. The CDR3 totals 14 residues. V lost 5 bases to trimming and J lost 5 bases; unmatched junction nucleotides: 7. The germline V gene has CDR1 MDHEN and CDR2 SYDVKM. CDR3 loop: CASSIGQGGETQYF. In DNA, the CDR3 is TGTGCCAGCAGTATCGGACAGGGCGGGGAGACCCAGTACTTC.

The chain uses TRBV10-2 and TRBJ2-2, with D maybe TRBD1 (5 bases). Trimming cost V 5 bases and J 4 bases, with 14 bases left between them. The CDR3 length is 15 residues. Germline loops: CDR1 WSHSY, CDR2 SAAADI. As DNA, the CDR3 is TGCGCCAGCAGTAAACCCGACAGAAGCACCGGGGAGCTGTTTTTT. Residues: CASSKPDRSTGELFF.

This chain connects TRBV7-3 to TRBJ1-1; D possibly corresponds to TRBD1 (5 bases). There are 14 residues in the CDR3. Trimming cost V 4 bases and J 11 bases, with 20 bases left between them. Germline-derived CDR1 and CDR2 are SGHTA and FQGTGA. This chain's CDR3 is CASSSDPALGEAFF. For the CDR3, the DNA is TGTGCCAGCAGCTCGGACCCGGCGTTGGGGGAGGCTTTCTTT.